The entry below describes one T cell receptor beta chain. CDR3 length: 13 residues. Germline-derived CDR1 and CDR2 are SGHRS and YFSETQ. Germline trimming cut 4 bases from V and 6 bases from J; bases unmatched to any gene: 6. Authors' processing steps: Amplification from reference gene primers served as the basis for estimated nucleated cell counts. Profiling relied on immunoSEQ multiplex PCR, and the TCRdb table lists in-frame clones only, not all of them. V, J and clone size are taken as reported in that table, and D and trimming were inferred from the DNA itself. This sample has 200,000 to 250,000 clones, with about 80% found just once. This sample is part of a study of blood T cell repertoires in COVID-19. For the study at large: Collection of acute and convalescent COVID-19 samples took place in the United States, Italy and Spain.

Those enrolled, adults aged roughly 18 to 89 years, came from some 23 US areas. Participants reported their clinical history, and cohort assignment relied on those reports. This chain links TRBV5-1 with TRBJ1-1; 7 nucleotides line up with TRBD1. The sample taken for sequencing was PBMCs or T cells enriched from blood (not recorded which). This TCR was sampled from a man aged 35-49 years who had recovered from COVID-19. The CDR3 sequence: CASSPTGSAEAFF. The CDR3, as DNA: TGCGCCAGCAGCCCGACAGGGAGCGCTGAAGCTTTCTTT.